Below are 20 T cell receptor beta chains sequenced from a single sample in a study of T cells in Graves' hyperthyroidism and ophthalmopathy (dated by TCRdb to about 2019). The library was obtained by multiplex PCR. Instrument used: Illumina HiSeq 2000. TCR beta CDR3 regions were amplified from RNA transcripts. The first round of RT-PCR for the TCR CDR3 was performed with the HTBI primer set and the Qiagen OneStep RT-PCR kit. TCRdb reworked the public reads: Q25 trimming with fastp, MiXCR clone assembly, productive beta chains retained. Entries that share a CDR3 protein sequence are merged under the most common genes and DNA. The sample contains approximately 600,000 distinct CDR3 sequences, 14% of them found a single time. Over 6% of the sample is taken by the ten largest. The source material was blood. These receptors came from a woman under 30 with Graves' ophthalmopathy.

This clonotype was seen ten or more times. This rearrangement joins TRBV6-5 to TRBJ1-1; D may be TRBD1 (5 bases). This CDR3 region has 14 residues. Germline values: CDR1 MNHEY, CDR2 SVGAGI. The germline V and J ends were trimmed by 0 bases and 4 bases, with 9 bases remaining between them. The CDR3 DNA follows: TGTGCCAGCAGTTACTCGATCGGGGGCACTGAAGCTTTCTTT. Its protein is CASSYSIGGTEAFF.

The table lists this clonotype with many counts. J is TRBJ2-1 and V is TRBV7-3; D might be TRBD2 (5 bases). Trimming stripped 5 bases from V and 8 bases from J, with 16 bases between. The CDR3 loop spans 14 amino acids. Germline CDR1 is SGHTA and CDR2 is FQGTGA. The CDR3 spells CASSAGSGFDEQFF. CDR3 bases: TGTGCCAGCAGCGCCGGTTCGGGGTTTGATGAGCAGTTCTTC.

The CDR3 nucleotides are TGCAGTGCTGACGGGACTAGCGGAGCCACTTGGATCACAGAGTCGCAGTATTTT. Protein: CSADGTSGATWITESQYF. The chain links TRBV20-1 to TRBJ2-3; 11 bases match TRBD2. The CDR3 totals 18 residues. Germline assignment: CDR1 DFQATT and CDR2 SNEGSKA (reference sequence). Losses at the gene ends were 5 bases for V and 10 bases for J; bases not matched to a gene: 23.

For this clonotype: One junction end disagrees with the germline gene, perhaps due to a read error. The chain employs TRBV12-3 or TRBV12-4 and TRBJ2-5, with D possibly being TRBD2 (6 bases). The CDR3 runs to 11 residues. In DNA, the CDR3 is TGCGCCGGAGGGAGTGGGGAGACCCAGTACTTC. Encoded protein: CAGGSGETQYF.

This rearrangement joins TRBV6-1 to TRBJ2-5, with 8 bases identical to TRBD1. The CDR3 covers 17 residues. Germline CDR1 MNHNS, CDR2 SASEGT. The J segment lost 5 bases and the V segment lost 5 bases, leaving 16 bases of the junction unmatched. The CDR3 sequence: CASSYGHGTGIRETQYF. Written as DNA, the CDR3 is TGTGCCAGCAGTTATGGCCACGGGACAGGTATTAGGGAGACCCAGTACTTC.

The V and J genes are TRBV7-2 and TRBJ1-2, with 9 bases lining up with TRBD1. Per the germline V gene, CDR1 is SGHTA and CDR2 is FQGNSA. The CDR3 contains 14 residues. J gave up 8 bases and V 4 bases, and 8 bases lay outside the gene matches. CDR3 amino acids: CASSSSQGAKGYTF. The CDR3 DNA follows: TGTGCCAGCAGCTCCTCACAGGGGGCGAAGGGCTACACCTTC.

The chain has TRBV10-3 and TRBJ1-3; 8 bases line up with TRBD1. Germline CDR1 reads ENHRY; CDR2 reads SYGVKD. The CDR3 runs 13 residues. V trimming: 5 bases; J trimming: 8 bases; junction bases outside the gene matches: 5. The CDR3 reads CAISIDRGDTIYF. The DNA for the CDR3 is TGTGCCATCAGTATTGACAGGGGTGACACCATATATTTT.

This clonotype was found once. It may be a read error: a sequence one base away is much more abundant. J is TRBJ2-5 and V is TRBV5-5; TRBD1 matches 8 bases. Germline V gene lookup returns CDR1 SGHKS and CDR2 YYEKEE (reference sequence). CDR3 length equals 15 residues. Unmatched junction bases numbered 5, after V lost 2 bases and J lost 2 bases. The CDR3 DNA reads as TGTGCCAGCAGCTTCAGGGGGCCCGAGCAAGAGACCCAGTACTTC. Translation gives CASSFRGPEQETQYF.

The chain combines TRBV12-3 or TRBV12-4 with TRBJ2-5, with D perhaps TRBD2 (5 bases). This CDR3 has 16 amino acids. The V and J ends lost 3 bases and 0 bases respectively, with 14 bases between them. The CDR3 nucleotides are TGTGCCAGCAGTTTTAGTGGGAGATCGTACCAAGAGACCCAGTACTTC. This sequence encodes CASSFSGRSYQETQYF.

This clonotype was observed at least ten times. The chain employs TRBV20-1 and TRBJ1-2; a possible D gene is TRBD1 (5 bases). From germline, CDR1 is DFQATT and CDR2 SNEGSKA (reference sequence). This CDR3 is built from 13 residues. V was cut by 6 bases and J by 0 bases, with 11 bases left in between. CDR3 coding DNA: TGCAGTGCCCGGGGACGCGCTAACTATGGCTACACCTTC. This sequence encodes CSARGRANYGYTF.

The table lists this clonotype with many counts. V is TRBV27 and J is TRBJ2-7, with D perhaps given as TRBD1 or TRBD2 (6 bases each). The CDR3 covers 13 residues. V lost 1 base and J lost 5, with 9 bases in between. Per the germline V gene, CDR1 is MNHEY and CDR2 is SMNVEV (reference sequence). The CDR3: CASSLWGADEQYF. CDR3 bases: TGTGCCAGCAGTTTATGGGGGGCCGACGAGCAGTACTTC.

This chain connects TRBV5-8 to TRBJ1-1, with a possible D match to TRBD1 (5 bases). The CDR3 is 14 amino acids. Per germline, CDR1 SGHTS and CDR2 YDEGEE. Trimming cost V 1 base and J 4 bases, with 11 bases left between them. The CDR3 DNA follows: TGTGCCAGCAGCTTGTCGGCAGGGACCACTGAAGCTTTCTTT. Its translation: CASSLSAGTTEAFF.

The chain has TRBV11-2 and TRBJ2-7, with D possibly being TRBD1 or TRBD2 (5 bases each). V lost 1 base to trimming and J lost 6 bases, with 16 bases between them. CDR3 length equals 15 residues. Germline CDR1 and CDR2: SGHAT and FQNNGV. The CDR3 DNA reads as TGTGCCAGCAGCTTAGCCTCGGGGCAAGGGGTCGAGCAGTACTTC. Residues: CASSLASGQGVEQYF.

On this clonotype: This may be a read error, as it is one base from a much larger clone. The gene calls are TRBV6-1 and TRBJ2-7; TRBD2 matches 9 bases. This CDR3 spans 18 amino acids. Germline-derived CDR1 and CDR2 are MNHNS and SASEGT. V lost 2 bases, J lost 3 bases, and 14 bases stayed unmatched. The CDR3 reads CASSEYLRWASGNYEQYF. DNA of the CDR3: TGTGCCAGCAGTGAATATCTTAGGTGGGCTAGCGGGAACTACGAGCAGTACTTC.

The chain employs TRBV5-5 and TRBJ1-6, with unresolved D. Germline assignment: CDR1 SGHKS and CDR2 YYEKEE (reference sequence). This CDR3 spans 13 amino acids. The V end was cut by 4 bases, the J end by 10 bases, with 12 bases between. The CDR3 loop reads CASSPQLDSPLHF. The CDR3 DNA reads TGTGCCAGCAGCCCTCAATTAGACTCACCCCTCCACTTT.

This clonotype appeared many times. The CDR3 coding sequence is TGTGCCAGCAGCTTAGGACAGGTCCAAGAGACCCAGTACTTC. The encoded protein is CASSLGQVQETQYF. The V gene is TRBV7-9, the J gene TRBJ2-5; a possible D gene is TRBD1 (6 bases). The CDR3 length is 14 residues. Germline CDR1 is SEHNR and CDR2 is FQNEAQ (reference sequence). The ends were cut back, 1 base at V and 1 base at J, with 7 bases in the middle.

The chain has TRBV19 and TRBJ2-7; weak D call: TRBD2 (5 bases). This CDR3 comprises 14 residues. CDR1 and CDR2 from the germline V gene are LNHDA and SQIVND (reference sequence). Trimming took off 5 bases at V and 0 bases at J, with 11 bases between the two ends. The CDR3 sequence is CASSYDGSSYEQYF. The CDR3 region has the DNA TGTGCCAGTAGTTACGATGGGAGCTCCTACGAGCAGTACTTC.

This clonotype was recorded many times. This chain connects TRBV27 to TRBJ2-3; D is ambiguous. Germline lookup yields CDR1 MNHEY and CDR2 SMNVEV (reference sequence). V lost 11 bases to trimming and J lost 5 bases, with 11 bases between them. The CDR3 extends over 11 amino acids. The CDR3 region is CAGAQRDTQYF. The CDR3 nucleotides are TGTGCCGGAGCGCAGCGAGATACGCAGTATTTT.

This clonotype was detected many times. The V gene is TRBV3-1, the J gene TRBJ2-1, with 8 bases aligning to TRBD1. This CDR3 region has 16 residues. Germline CDR1 reads LGHDT; CDR2 reads YNNKEL (reference sequence). V lost 7 bases and J lost 4; bases outside the gene matches: 12. In nucleotides, the CDR3 is TGTGCCAGCACCAGTCGCGGGACAGGCACTTACAATGAGCAGTTCTTC. Protein: CASTSRGTGTYNEQFF.

This clonotype was observed a handful of times. The gene calls are TRBV4-2 and TRBJ1-2, with D perhaps TRBD1 (5 bases). The germline V gene has CDR1 LGHNA and CDR2 YNFKEQ. V was pared by 2 bases and J by 4 bases, with 14 bases between. The CDR3 loop spans 15 amino acids. CDR3 region: CASSQPVGAGYGYTF. Here the CDR3 DNA reads TGTGCCAGCAGCCAACCAGTCGGGGCTGGCTATGGCTACACCTTC.